The rows below give T cell receptor beta chains drawn from one sample of a study of blood T cell repertoires in COVID-19. Method: immunoSEQ multiplex PCR; TCRdb's copy keeps in-frame clones and lacks some. The data contain approximately 240,000 clones, roughly 87% of them singletons. The sample taken for sequencing was PBMCs or T cells enriched from blood (not recorded which). Source of these receptors: a woman aged 25 to 39 with acute COVID-19. Each CDR3 is given with its conserved first and last residue. A D gene is named only where the DNA matches it firmly. Some rows have no size entry. The others give once, few or many, or a class for an expanded clone.

CASSFSASYEQYF,TGTGCCAGCAGCTTTTCCGCGTCCTACGAGCAGTACTTC,-,TRBV7-2,-,TRBJ2-7
CASSQDLPGQPLLSTEAFF,TGCGCCAGCAGCCAAGATCTCCCCGGACAGCCCTTGTTGAGCACTGAAGCTTTCTTT,many,TRBV4-3,-,TRBJ1-1
CASRQGSRGIQYF,TGTGCCAGCAGACAGGGCTCCCGAGGCATTCAGTACTTC,-,TRBV28,-,TRBJ2-4
CASSQQGPYGYTF,TGTGCCAGCAGCCAGCAGGGTCCCTATGGCTACACCTTC,-,TRBV6-5,-,TRBJ1-2
CASSPRQGNPPEAFF,TGTGCCAGCAGCCCACGACAGGGAAACCCACCTGAAGCTTTCTTT,few,TRBV21-1,-,TRBJ1-1
CASSPRLAGVSDTQYF,TGTGCCAGCAGCCCTAGACTAGCGGGAGTGTCAGATACGCAGTATTTT,once,TRBV14,TRBD2,TRBJ2-3
CASSRGGQPQHF,TGTGCCAGCAGCCGCGGGGGTCAGCCCCAGCATTTT,-,TRBV7-9,-,TRBJ1-5
CASSSREWPYNEQFF,TGTGCCAGCAGTAGCAGGGAATGGCCCTACAATGAGCAGTTCTTC,-,TRBV27,-,TRBJ2-1
CASSSFGARGDEQFF,TGTGCCAGCAGCTCCTTTGGGGCCCGGGGGGATGAGCAGTTCTTC,-,TRBV7-2,TRBD2,TRBJ2-1
CASSSWTGSGYEQYF,TGTGCCAGCAGCTCGTGGACAGGGTCGGGGTACGAGCAGTACTTC,-,TRBV11-2,TRBD1,TRBJ2-7
CASSLLGVENSPLHF,TGTGCCAGCAGTTTATTAGGGGTGGAAAATTCACCCCTCCACTTT,-,TRBV28,-,TRBJ1-6
CASSRDRVKYEQYF,TGTGCCAGCAGTCGAGACAGGGTGAAGTACGAGCAGTACTTC,-,TRBV6-6,TRBD1,TRBJ2-7
CASSPAGLAGGPRTDTQYF,TGCGCCAGCAGCCCGGCGGGACTAGCGGGGGGGCCCCGCACAGATACGCAGTATTTT,once,TRBV5-1,TRBD2,TRBJ2-3
CASSLRQGSYEQYF,TGTGCCAGCAGCCTAAGACAGGGATCCTACGAGCAGTACTTC,-,TRBV6-5,TRBD1,TRBJ2-7
CASSQRQGLGEAFF,TGTGCCAGCAGTCAAAGACAGGGGTTGGGTGAAGCTTTCTTT,-,TRBV2,TRBD1,TRBJ1-1
CSATTGAEAFF,TGCAGTGCTACGACAGGGGCCGAAGCTTTCTTT,-,TRBV20-1,TRBD1,TRBJ1-1
CASSEAWPGRTEAFF,TGTGCCAGCAGTGAAGCTTGGCCGGGGAGAACTGAAGCTTTCTTT,-,TRBV6-1,-,TRBJ1-1
CASSYSGVQETQYF,TGTGCCAGCAGCTACTCAGGGGTCCAAGAGACCCAGTACTTC,-,TRBV6-5,-,TRBJ2-5
CASGLAVEGTAGYTF,TGTGCTAGTGGTTTGGCAGTTGAGGGAACTGCTGGCTACACCTTC,-,TRBV12-5,-,TRBJ1-2
CASSPRTSGRGEQYF,TGCGCCAGCAGCCCGAGAACTAGCGGGAGAGGCGAGCAGTACTTC,-,TRBV5-1,TRBD2,TRBJ2-7